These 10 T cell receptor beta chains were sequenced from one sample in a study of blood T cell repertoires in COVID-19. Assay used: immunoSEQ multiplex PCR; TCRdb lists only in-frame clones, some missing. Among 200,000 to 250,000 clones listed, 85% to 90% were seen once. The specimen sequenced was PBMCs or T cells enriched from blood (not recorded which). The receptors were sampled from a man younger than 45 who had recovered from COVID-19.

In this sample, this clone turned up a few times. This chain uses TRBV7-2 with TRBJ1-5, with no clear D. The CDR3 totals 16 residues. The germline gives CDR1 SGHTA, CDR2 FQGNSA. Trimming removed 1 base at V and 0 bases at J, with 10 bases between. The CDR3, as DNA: TGTGCCAGCAGCTTAGGTTGGCGGGATAGCAATCAGCCCCAGCATTTT. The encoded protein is CASSLGWRDSNQPQHF.

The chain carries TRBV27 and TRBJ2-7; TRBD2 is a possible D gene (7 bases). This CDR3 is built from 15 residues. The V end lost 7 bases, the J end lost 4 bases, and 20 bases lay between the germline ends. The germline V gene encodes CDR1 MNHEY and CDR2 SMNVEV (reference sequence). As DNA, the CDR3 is TGTGCCAGCACCCCGGACTCAAGGGGGGGGTACGAGCAGTACTTC. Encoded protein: CASTPDSRGGYEQYF.

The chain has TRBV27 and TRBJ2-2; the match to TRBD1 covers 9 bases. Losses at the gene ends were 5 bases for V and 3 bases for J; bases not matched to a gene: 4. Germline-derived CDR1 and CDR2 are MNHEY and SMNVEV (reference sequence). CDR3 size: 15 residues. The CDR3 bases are TGTGCCAGCAGTCGATGGACAGGGGACACCGGGGAGCTGTTTTTT. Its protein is CASSRWTGDTGELFF.

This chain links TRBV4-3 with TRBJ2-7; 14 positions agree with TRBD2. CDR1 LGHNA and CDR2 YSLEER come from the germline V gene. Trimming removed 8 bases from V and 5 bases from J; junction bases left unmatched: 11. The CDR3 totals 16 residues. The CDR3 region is CASSEGLAGAGDEQYF. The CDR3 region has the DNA TGCGCCAGCTCAGAGGGACTAGCGGGAGCAGGGGACGAGCAGTACTTC.

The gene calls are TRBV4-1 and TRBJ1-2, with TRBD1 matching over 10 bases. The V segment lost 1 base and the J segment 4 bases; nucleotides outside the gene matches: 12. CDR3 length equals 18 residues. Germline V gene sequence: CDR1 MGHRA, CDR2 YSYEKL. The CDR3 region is CASSQVLRKTGGPYGYTF. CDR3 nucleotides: TGCGCCAGCAGCCAAGTCCTACGCAAGACAGGGGGCCCCTATGGCTACACCTTC.

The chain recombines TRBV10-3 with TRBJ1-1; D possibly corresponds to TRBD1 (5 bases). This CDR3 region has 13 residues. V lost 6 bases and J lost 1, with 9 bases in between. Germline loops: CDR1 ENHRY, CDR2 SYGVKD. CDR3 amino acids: CAIRDTGNTEAFF. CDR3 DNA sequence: TGTGCCATCAGGGATACAGGGAACACTGAAGCTTTCTTT.

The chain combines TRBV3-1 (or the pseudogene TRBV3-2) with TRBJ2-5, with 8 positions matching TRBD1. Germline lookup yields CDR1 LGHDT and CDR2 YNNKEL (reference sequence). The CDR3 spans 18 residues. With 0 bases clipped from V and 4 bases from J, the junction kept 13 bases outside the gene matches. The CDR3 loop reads CASSQEGVVPRGRETQYF. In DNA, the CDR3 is TGTGCCAGCAGCCAAGAAGGAGTAGTGCCCAGGGGGCGAGAGACCCAGTACTTC.

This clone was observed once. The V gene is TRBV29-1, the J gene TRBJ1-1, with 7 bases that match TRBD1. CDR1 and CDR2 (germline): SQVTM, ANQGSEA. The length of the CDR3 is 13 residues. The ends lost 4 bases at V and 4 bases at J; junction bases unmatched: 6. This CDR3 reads CSVGIQGRTEAFF. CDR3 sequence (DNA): TGCAGCGTTGGCATACAGGGGCGCACTGAAGCTTTCTTT.

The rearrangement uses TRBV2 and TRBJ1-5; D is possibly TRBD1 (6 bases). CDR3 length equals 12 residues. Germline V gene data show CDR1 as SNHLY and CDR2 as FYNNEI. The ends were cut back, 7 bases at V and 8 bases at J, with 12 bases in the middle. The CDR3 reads CASTQGSEPQHF. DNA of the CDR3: TGTGCCAGCACCCAGGGGTCGGAGCCCCAGCATTTT.

In DNA, the CDR3 is TGTGCCAGCAGTTTATGGGACAGGGCGATGGTCCCTAATCAGCCCCAGCATTTT. Translated, it gives CASSLWDRAMVPNQPQHF. The chain combines TRBV28 with TRBJ1-5, with TRBD1 matching over 8 bases. The V and J ends lost 0 bases and 4 bases, in that order; junction bases with no gene match: 11. The germline V gene has CDR1 MDHEN and CDR2 SYDVKM. The CDR3 totals 18 residues.